This T cell receptor (beta chain) was documented in a study of PD-1 blockade in classical Hodgkin lymphoma (dated by TCRdb to the early 2020s). In terms of the full investigation: Nivolumab dosing was 3 mg/kg intravenously every 2 weeks, continuing until either disease progression or unacceptable toxicity. To define a peripheral blood immune signature of response to PD-1 blockade in classical Hodgkin lymphoma, the study combined TCR beta sequencing with CyTOF.

Details on this clone: Its target antigen remains unknown. There are no base qualities to consult, and no much larger clone falls within one base.

Summary of the overall study and its limitations: A significant rise by C4D1 was seen in CD4+ but not CD8+ TCR diversity (p=0.0027 vs p=0.16), with the rise being most apparent in complete responders (p=0.02). Baseline TCR diversity was reported to be lower in newly diagnosed patients than in healthy donors, and even lower in relapsed/refractory patients. Only a single clinical trial cohort was studied, and what caused the repertoire differences, possibly disease activity or prior therapy, remained undefined. Lower diversity was seen in patients whose nivolumab began less than 1 year after ASCT, and these patients were left out of later analyses so that immune reconstitution would not confound the results. Trial patients with a complete response had baseline diversity similar to that of newly diagnosed patients, while partial responders and progressors had significantly lower diversity.

This sample's time point label indicates: cycle 1 day 1 (C1D1), immediately before nivolumab initiation. All trial patients had relapsed after autologous stem cell transplantation, with cohorts A, B and C differing in prior brentuximab vedotin exposure. Magnetic negative selection with a Miltenyi CD4+ T cell isolation kit was used to purify CD4+ T cells from thawed PBMCs. The trial cohort was composed of approximately 56 patients with relapsed/refractory classical Hodgkin lymphoma, for whom complete response, partial response or progressive disease was recorded as best overall response. Single-agent nivolumab was administered to trial patients in the multi-cohort phase II CheckMate 205 trial. An independent review committee assessed best overall response by applying the 2007 International Working Group response criteria. Trial PBMCs were obtained immediately prior to nivolumab initiation (C1D1) and on therapy at cycle 2 day 1 and cycle 4 day 1. After peripheral blood was drawn into 8 mL Vacutainer Cell Preparation Tubes, PBMCs were isolated by centrifugation and then cryopreserved. Purified CD4+ and CD8+ fractions were generated only in cases for which an additional PBMC sample was available. On LS columns in a quadroMACS separator, the magnetically labelled cells were depleted, and the flow-through was collected as the purified fraction.

Genomic DNA was extracted with the Qiagen DNeasy kit from unsorted PBMCs and from negatively selected CD4+ and CD8+ fractions. Amplification of TCR beta CDR3 regions was done by immunoSEQ multiplex PCR with primers that anneal to V and J segments. A synthetic immune receptor repertoire was used to minimize amplification bias, and any remaining bias was removed computationally after sequencing. As for the authors' bioinformatics: Repertoire diversity was quantified as the Shannon entropy index using custom Python scripts. Unsorted, CD4+ and CD8+ repertoires were analyzed separately, except in combined analyses where CD4+ and CD8+ sequences were merged in silico. Clonal expansion was defined as at least a 2-fold frequency increase after treatment relative to C1D1, with a pseudocount of 0.5 for undetected baseline clones. Singleton clones were defined as clones with 0 or 1 copy at C1D1, and non-singleton clones were defined as clones with 2 or more copies. By matching protein sequences in sorted samples from the same patient, clones expanded in unsorted samples were annotated as CD4+, CD8+ or unknown. Wilcoxon tests were applied to paired samples to test diversity changes from C1D1 to C4D1. TCRdb carries this immuneACCESS record with in-frame sequences only. Its versions omit some clonotypes, under half of them owing to an unresolved V gene in the studies checked, with the rest unexplained. V and J calls and clone size are given by that table; D and trimming were obtained from the DNA. In all, the sample holds 27,000 or so clones, and 65% to 80% of those were seen once. The top ten clonotypes cover less than 3% of the sample.

V lost 4 bases and J lost 4 bases; the stretch between them is 6 bases long. The CDR3, from cysteine to phenylalanine, totals 12 residues. Only the CDR3 DNA stays, 36 bases, in frame from base 1. CDR1 and CDR2 are read off the germline V gene as MNHNS and SASEGT. The source was CD4+ T cells from blood, collected at baseline. The sequence was collected from a human donor with classical Hodgkin lymphoma. The chain couples TRBV6-1 to TRBJ2-3; a confident D gene designation cannot be given. The CDR3 amino acid sequence is: CASSVSSDTQYF. DNA sequence: TGTGCCAGCAGTGTATCTTCAGATACGCAGTATTTT.